The 30 T cell receptor beta chains presented below share a single source sample, sequenced in a study of T cells in Graves' hyperthyroidism and ophthalmopathy. Amplification targeted TCR beta CDR3 regions from RNA transcripts. The HTBI primer set drove a first-round RT-PCR of the TCR CDR3. TCRdb processed the multiplex PCR reads anew with MiXCR; each CDR3 protein has one entry. Of over 500,000 distinct CDR3 sequences in the sample, approximately 17% were seen once. Sequenced sample: blood. All receptors come from a woman younger than 30 with Graves' ophthalmopathy.

This clonotype was counted many times. V gene TRBV18 combines with J gene TRBJ1-3; possible D gene TRBD1, 6 bases. CDR1 and CDR2 (germline): KGHSH, LQKENI. Deletions cut 1 base from V and 0 bases from J, with 10 bases between. There are 16 residues in the CDR3. This CDR3 is CASSPQGHRSGNTIYF. For the CDR3, the DNA is TGTGCCAGCTCACCACAGGGACACCGCTCTGGAAACACCATATATTTT.

This clonotype was recorded many times. V and J are TRBV24-1 and TRBJ2-1; D not certain. V was trimmed by 0 bases and J by 9 bases, leaving 11 bases between them. This CDR3 has 14 residues. Germline-derived CDR1 and CDR2 are KGHDR and SFDVKD. CDR3 sequence: CATSDLLGQSEQFF. The CDR3, as DNA: TGTGCCACCAGTGATTTGCTAGGGCAAAGTGAGCAGTTCTTC.

This clonotype appeared many times. The V gene is TRBV12-3 or TRBV12-4, the J gene TRBJ1-5; D is possibly TRBD1 (5 bases). With 5 bases removed from V and 0 bases from J, the gap between germline ends came to 14 bases. This CDR3 region has 16 residues. CDR3 nucleotides: TGTGCCAGCAGTAGCGGGGGGACTTATAGCAATCAGCCCCAGCATTTT. Residues: CASSSGGTYSNQPQHF.

This chain links TRBV5-6 with TRBJ2-3; 7 positions agree with TRBD2. The CDR3 has 15 residues. Germline V gene data show CDR1 as SGHDT and CDR2 as YYEEEE. Germline trimming cut 0 bases from V and 5 bases from J; bases unmatched to any gene: 6. The CDR3 is CASSLDRGSGDTQYF. CDR3 sequence (DNA): TGTGCCAGCAGCTTGGATCGCGGGAGTGGAGATACGCAGTATTTT.

This chain connects TRBV12-3 or TRBV12-4 to TRBJ2-3, with D unclear. The CDR3 totals 15 residues. V lost 1 base and J lost 2, with 10 bases in between. CDR3 in amino acids: CASSLGRIITDTQYF. CDR3 nucleotide sequence: TGTGCCAGCAGTTTAGGACGTATAATCACAGATACGCAGTATTTT.

This clonotype has just a few counts. The chain recombines TRBV4-2 with TRBJ2-2; TRBD1 matches 8 bases. Germline V lookup: CDR1 LGHNA, CDR2 YNFKEQ. With V trimmed by 1 base and J by 7 bases, 8 bases remained unmatched. CDR3 length: 16 residues. The CDR3 spells CASSQGQGAPLGELFF. The CDR3 DNA reads TGTGCCAGCAGCCAAGGCCAGGGGGCGCCGCTCGGGGAGCTGTTTTTT.

This clonotype was observed many times. The V and J genes are TRBV6-6 and TRBJ1-1; D might be TRBD1 (6 bases). Looked up from germline, CDR1 is MNHNY and CDR2 is SVGAGI (reference sequence). This CDR3 is 13 amino acids long. Trimming pared 1 base from V and 9 bases from J, leaving 12 bases between. The CDR3 region is CASSYLPGQKAFF. The CDR3 DNA reads as TGTGCCAGCAGTTACTTACCGGGACAAAAAGCTTTCTTT.

This clonotype was counted only a few times. The V and J genes are TRBV19 and TRBJ2-1, with TRBD2 matching over 8 bases. Germline loops: CDR1 LNHDA, CDR2 SQIVND (reference sequence). The V and J ends lost 4 bases and 2 bases, in that order; junction bases with no gene match: 4. This CDR3 contains 15 residues. The CDR3: CASSTGTRPYNEQFF. DNA for the CDR3: TGTGCCAGTAGTACCGGGACTAGGCCCTACAATGAGCAGTTCTTC.

This chain connects TRBV20-1 to TRBJ1-2; D is ambiguous. In germline, CDR1 is DFQATT, CDR2 SNEGSKA (reference sequence). Trimming left V 0 bases short and J 0 bases short, with 8 bases between. The CDR3 sequence is 14 residues long. The CDR3 reads CSAREGNTNYGYTF. As DNA, the CDR3 is TGCAGTGCTAGAGAGGGCAATACTAACTATGGCTACACCTTC.

This clonotype was observed a handful of times. The rearrangement joins TRBV12-3 or TRBV12-4 to TRBJ1-2, with D maybe TRBD1 (5 bases). This CDR3 has 14 amino acids. Trimming shortened V by 7 bases and J by 8 bases, and 20 bases separated the two germline ends. The CDR3 nucleotides are TGTGCCAGCAATCCTATCGGGGGGTTGGGGGGCTACACCTTC. Its protein product is CASNPIGGLGGYTF.

At least ten counts were recorded for this clonotype. The V call is TRBV2, the J call TRBJ2-7; 8 bases align to TRBD2. Unmatched junction bases numbered 4, after V lost 3 bases and J lost 3 bases. Germline lookup yields CDR1 SNHLY and CDR2 FYNNEI. The CDR3 sequence is 14 residues long. CDR3 amino acids: CASSDLAGSYEQYF. In nucleotides, the CDR3 is TGTGCCAGCAGTGACTTAGCGGGAAGCTACGAGCAGTACTTC.

Only one count was recorded for this clonotype. The chain uses TRBV4-1 and TRBJ1-2, with D tentatively TRBD1 (5 bases). The germline CDR1 and CDR2 sequences are MGHRA and YSYEKL. V was cut by 2 bases and J by 0 bases, with 10 bases left in between. This CDR3 is 15 amino acids long. CDR3 nucleotide sequence: TGCGCCAGCAGCCAACGGGACGGACCTAACTATGGCTACACCTTC. It codes for CASSQRDGPNYGYTF.

This clonotype was counted at least ten times. This sequence joins TRBV5-1 and TRBJ1-5; D is unresolved. With 0 bases removed from V and 0 bases from J, the gap between germline ends came to 7 bases. The CDR3 is 15 amino acids. In germline, CDR1 is SGHRS, CDR2 YFSETQ. The CDR3 DNA sequence: TGCGCCAGCAGCTTGGATGTGGGTAGCAATCAGCCCCAGCATTTT. Residues: CASSLDVGSNQPQHF.

In the case of this clonotype: This could be a read error, since a much larger clone is one nucleotide away. This chain joins TRBV6-2 or TRBV6-3 and TRBJ2-6; TRBD1 might be the D (5 bases). The CDR3 runs to 18 residues. The germline gives CDR1 MNHEY, CDR2 SVGEGT. In DNA form, the CDR3 reads TGTGCCAGCAGTCCTTCCGGGCTCGGTAGGGCTGGGGCCAACGTCCTGGCTTTC. It specifies CASSPSGLGRAGANVLAF.

The V and J genes are TRBV5-4 and TRBJ2-3; TRBD1 aligns across 9 bases. V shed 5 bases, J shed 8 bases, and the junction held 9 bases outside the gene matches. Germline loops: CDR1 SGHNT, CDR2 YYREEE (reference sequence). The CDR3 consists of 14 residues. The CDR3 sequence is CASRAQGAPPTQYF. CDR3 DNA: TGTGCCAGCAGAGCACAGGGGGCTCCCCCTACGCAGTATTTT.

The V call is TRBV6-2 or TRBV6-3, the J call TRBJ2-7, with 8 bases aligning to TRBD1. The CDR3 covers 14 residues. V lost 6 bases, J lost 2 bases, and 6 bases stayed unmatched. Germline V gene lookup returns CDR1 MNHEY and CDR2 SVGEGT. The CDR3 reads CASRRTGLAYEQYF. The CDR3 region has the DNA TGTGCCAGCAGGAGGACAGGGCTCGCCTACGAGCAGTACTTC.

This chain connects TRBV4-3 to TRBJ2-2, with 8 positions matching TRBD1. CDR1 is LGHNA, CDR2 YSLEER, per germline. This CDR3 region has 13 residues. V lost 9 bases to trimming and J lost 4 bases; unmatched junction nucleotides: 4. This CDR3 is CARTGATTGELFF. CDR3 nucleotide sequence: TGCGCCAGGACAGGGGCCACCACCGGGGAGCTGTTTTTT.

This clonotype has more than one count but fewer than ten. The junction departs from the called germline gene at one end, perhaps through a read error. The chain has TRBV20-1 and TRBJ1-4, with D possibly matching TRBD1 (6 bases). Germline V gives CDR1 DFQATT, CDR2 SNEGSKA (reference sequence). This CDR3 is 15 amino acids long. The CDR3 spells CSATVGAGLQEKLLF. The CDR3 DNA follows: TGCAGTGCTACGGTGGGGGCAGGTTTGCAAGAAAAACTGCTTTTT.

The chain combines TRBV11-1 with TRBJ2-7; D is tentatively TRBD1 or TRBD2 (5 bases each). CDR1 is SGHAT, CDR2 FQDESV, per germline (reference sequence). V lost 0 bases, J lost 7 bases, and 10 bases lay in between. This CDR3 has 13 amino acids. CDR3: CASSLAGTGEQYF. The CDR3 coding sequence is TGTGCCAGCAGCTTAGCGGGGACGGGGGAGCAGTACTTC.

The chain uses TRBV9 and TRBJ1-4; D ambiguous. Looked up from germline, CDR1 is SGDLS and CDR2 is YYNGEE. Trimming shortened V by 4 bases and J by 2 bases, and 9 bases separated the two germline ends. The CDR3 extends over 14 amino acids. CDR3 loop: CASSPLSTNEKLFF. Written as DNA, the CDR3 is TGTGCCAGCAGCCCCCTCTCGACTAATGAAAAACTGTTTTTT.

The chain is built from TRBV27 and TRBJ2-5, with D possibly matching TRBD1 (7 bases). This CDR3 comprises 15 residues. Trimming stripped 5 bases from V and 2 bases from J, with 15 bases between. CDR1 and CDR2 from the germline V gene are MNHEY and SMNVEV (reference sequence). In DNA, the CDR3 is TGTGCCAGCAGTCCAGGGGGGAGACCTCAAGAGACCCAGTACTTC. The encoded protein is CASSPGGRPQETQYF.

Many counts were recorded for this clonotype. J is TRBJ2-3 and V is TRBV18; D unresolved. CDR3 length: 13 residues. With 4 bases removed from V and 5 bases from J, the gap between germline ends came to 10 bases. In germline, CDR1 is KGHSH, CDR2 LQKENI. Here the CDR3 DNA reads TGTGCCAGCTCACGAGGCTCTGGAGATACGCAGTATTTT. Amino acids: CASSRGSGDTQYF.

This clonotype was seen many times. The chain employs TRBV28 and TRBJ1-5; D uncertain. The CDR3 extends over 15 amino acids. Deletions cut 6 bases from V and 3 bases from J, with 15 bases between. Germline CDR1 reads MDHEN; CDR2 reads SYDVKM. The CDR3 protein is CASSLKGEDNQPQHF. The CDR3 region has the DNA TGTGCCAGCAGCCTGAAAGGTGAAGACAATCAGCCCCAGCATTTT.

This clonotype has at least ten counts. This sequence joins TRBV27 and TRBJ1-2, with D maybe TRBD1 (5 bases). CDR1 is MNHEY and CDR2 is SMNVEV in the germline V gene (reference sequence). This CDR3 has 12 residues. The V end was cut by 5 bases, the J end by 13 bases, with 17 bases between. CDR3 sequence (DNA): TGTGCCAGCAGTCCCCCAGGGCAAGGGTGCACCTTC. Its translation: CASSPPGQGCTF.

This clonotype has a count of ten or more. This sequence joins TRBV15 and TRBJ2-5; 13 bases line up with TRBD2. Germline lookup yields CDR1 LNHNV and CDR2 YYDKDF (reference sequence). The CDR3 length is 18 residues. Unmatched junction bases numbered 9, after V lost 5 bases and J lost 0 bases. CDR3 sequence reads: CATSRRLAGGPYQETQYF. In DNA form, the CDR3 reads TGTGCCACCAGCCGAAGACTAGCGGGGGGACCTTACCAAGAGACCCAGTACTTC.

This clonotype was counted ten times or more. This chain joins TRBV3-1 and TRBJ2-3; no clear D. Germline V gene lookup returns CDR1 LGHDT and CDR2 YNNKEL (reference sequence). Trimming stripped 8 bases from V and 0 bases from J, with 21 bases between. The CDR3 is 17 amino acids. The CDR3, as DNA: TGTGCCAGCCGCTCAGACGCCTTGGAGACTAGCACAGATACGCAGTATTTT. Protein sequence: CASRSDALETSTDTQYF.

This clonotype was observed a few times. V is TRBV7-4 and J is TRBJ1-1, with TRBD1 identical over 7 bases. With 1 base clipped from V and 12 bases from J, the junction kept 17 bases outside the gene matches. The CDR3 is made up of 16 amino acids. Per germline, CDR1 SGHVT and CDR2 SQSDAQ. CDR3 sequence reads: CASSLEGAPQSPGTFF. The CDR3 coding sequence is TGTGCCAGCAGCTTAGAGGGGGCCCCACAGTCCCCCGGAACTTTCTTT. Using reference TRBV7-4 and TRBJ1-1 for the parts outside the CDR3, the full variable domain is GAGVSQSPRYKVAKRGRDVALRCDSISGHVTLYWYRQTLGQGSEVLTYSQSDAQRDKSGRPSGRFSAERPERSVSTLKIQRTEQGDSAVYLCASSLEGAPQSPGTFFGQGTRLTVV.

In its sample, this clonotype was seen many times. The chain uses TRBV28 and TRBJ1-6; tentative D call: TRBD1 (5 bases). The length of the CDR3 is 15 residues. Germline CDR1 and CDR2: MDHEN and SYDVKM. Trimming removed 7 bases at V and 3 bases at J, with 13 bases between. The CDR3, as DNA: TGTGCCAGCACCCCGCCGCAGGGCTATAATTCACCCCTCCACTTT. Translating gives CASTPPQGYNSPLHF.

Only a few counts were recorded for this clonotype. CDR3 residues: CASSIDPSGSYEQYF. CDR3 DNA sequence: TGTGCCAGTAGTATAGATCCTAGCGGCTCCTACGAGCAGTACTTC. V gene TRBV19 combines with J gene TRBJ2-7; 7 bases agree with TRBD2. CDR3 length: 15 amino acids. Germline CDR1 LNHDA, CDR2 SQIVND (reference sequence). J gave up 0 bases and V 0 bases, and 2 bases lay outside the gene matches.

The chain uses TRBV4-1 and TRBJ2-3; no definite D call. The CDR3 is 13 residues long. V was cut by 1 base and J by 1 base, with 3 bases left in between. CDR1 and CDR2 from the germline V gene are MGHRA and YSYEKL. The CDR3 sequence is CASSQAGTDTQYF. CDR3 DNA sequence: TGCGCCAGCAGCCAAGCAGGCACAGATACGCAGTATTTT.